At least ten counts were recorded for the clone carrying this T cell receptor (beta chain). The data belong to a study of early T cells in non-severe SARS-CoV-2 infection. CDR1 MGHRA and CDR2 YSYEKL come from the germline V gene. Trimming removed 3 bases at V and 5 bases at J, with 14 bases between. The CDR3 consists of 15 residues. Using its own MiXCR run on the 5' RACE reads, TCRdb lists one record per CDR3 protein. The repertoire consists of 25,000 to 35,000 distinct CDR3 sequences, with around 5.2% occurring once and the leading ten covering 2.6%. The chain combines TRBV4-1 with TRBJ1-5; weak D call: TRBD1 (5 bases). This clonotype originated in an adult who was a healthcare worker with PCR-confirmed SARS-CoV-2 infection or an uninfected control (not recorded which). Sequenced material: whole blood. The chain's CDR3 is CASSQRGGPYQPQHF. The CDR3 region has the DNA TGCGCCAGCAGCCAGAGGGGCGGACCCTATCAGCCCCAGCATTTT.